This T cell receptor beta chain emerged from a study of T-cell memory formation after mild COVID-19. Study-level points and caveats: Among contracting clones, CD4+ were mainly CM/EM and CD8+ enriched in EMRA. Pre-infection memory already had some responding clones, implying cross-reactive memory joined. Still unconfirmed is whether the second-wave clones peaking on day 37 recognized SARS-CoV-2.

Regarding this clonotype: The target antigen is unknown.

CDR3 length equals 14 residues. Trimming took off 5 bases at V and 3 bases at J, with 15 bases between the two ends. Germline V CDR1 and CDR2: SGHRS, YFSETQ. TCRalpha and TCRbeta libraries used 5'RACE with constant-segment primers and UMIs. Via MiXCR, TCRdb re-called the 5' RACE reads, giving one row per CDR3 protein. The sample has hundreds of thousands of distinct CDR3 sequences, about 23% seen once. Source material: PBMCs or a T cell subset sorted from them (not recorded which). This chain joins TRBV5-1 and TRBJ2-7, with TRBD1 as a possible D gene (6 bases). This receptor was taken from an adult woman who had mild COVID-19 (a few samples of this study predate the infection). Cell type and time point are not known. Here the CDR3 reads CASSLTTGDYEQYF. CDR3 DNA sequence: TGCGCCAGCAGTCTAACGACAGGAGACTACGAGCAGTACTTC.